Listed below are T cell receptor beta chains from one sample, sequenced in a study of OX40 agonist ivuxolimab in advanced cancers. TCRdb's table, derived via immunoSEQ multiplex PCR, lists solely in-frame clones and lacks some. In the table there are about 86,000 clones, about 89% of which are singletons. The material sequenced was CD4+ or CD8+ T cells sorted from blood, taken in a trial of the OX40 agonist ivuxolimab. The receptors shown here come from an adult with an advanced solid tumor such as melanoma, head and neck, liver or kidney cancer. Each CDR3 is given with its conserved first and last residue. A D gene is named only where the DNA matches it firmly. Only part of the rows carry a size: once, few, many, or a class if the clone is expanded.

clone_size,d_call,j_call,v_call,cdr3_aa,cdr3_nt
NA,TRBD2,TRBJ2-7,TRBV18,CASSPVTSGSFGHEQYF,TGTGCCAGCTCACCAGTAACTAGCGGGAGCTTTGGGCACGAGCAGTACTTC
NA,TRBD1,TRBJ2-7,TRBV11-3,CASSPRDRGLLSYEQYF,TGTGCCAGCAGCCCCCGGGACAGGGGATTACTGTCCTACGAGCAGTACTTC
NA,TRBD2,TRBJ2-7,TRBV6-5,CASSYSRASGAYEQYF,TGTGCCAGCAGTTACTCTCGGGCTAGCGGAGCCTACGAGCAGTACTTC
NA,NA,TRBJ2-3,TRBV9,CASSAGGGSTDTQYF,TGTGCCAGCAGCGCCGGGGGTGGTAGCACAGATACGCAGTATTTT
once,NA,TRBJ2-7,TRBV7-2,CASSLVVAHEQYF,TGTGCCAGCAGCTTAGTGGTAGCGCACGAGCAGTACTTC
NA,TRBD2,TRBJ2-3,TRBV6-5,CASSSGGMEKDTQYF,TGTGCCAGCAGTTCGGGAGGGATGGAAAAAGATACGCAGTATTTT
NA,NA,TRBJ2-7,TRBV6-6,CASSYLGTVSYEQYF,TGTGCCAGCAGTTACCTAGGGACGGTTTCCTACGAGCAGTACTTC
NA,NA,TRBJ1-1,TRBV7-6,CASSLDLAGEMNTEAFF,TGTGCCAGCAGCTTAGATCTGGCAGGGGAGATGAACACTGAAGCTTTCTTT
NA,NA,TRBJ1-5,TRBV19,CASGGYLPQHF,TGTGCCAGTGGGGGGTACTTGCCCCAGCATTTT
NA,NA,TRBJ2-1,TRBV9,CASSVGSLWGNEQFF,TGTGCCAGCAGCGTAGGATCCTTATGGGGCAATGAGCAGTTCTTC
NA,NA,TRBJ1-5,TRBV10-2,CATRKTGNQPQHF,TGCGCCACCAGGAAGACGGGAAATCAGCCCCAGCATTTT
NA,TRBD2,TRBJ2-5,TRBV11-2,CASSLIWREVETQYF,TGTGCCAGCAGCTTAATCTGGCGGGAGGTGGAGACCCAGTACTTC
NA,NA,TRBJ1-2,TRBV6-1,CASNLVNYGYTF,TGTGCCAGCAATTTGGTTAACTATGGCTACACCTTC
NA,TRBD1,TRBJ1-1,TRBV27,CASSLKTGGDEAFF,TGTGCCAGCAGTTTAAAGACAGGGGGAGATGAAGCTTTCTTT
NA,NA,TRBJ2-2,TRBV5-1,CASSFYTGELFF,TGCGCCAGCAGCTTCTACACCGGGGAGCTGTTTTTT
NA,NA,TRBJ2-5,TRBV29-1,CSVGGSGTGKTQYF,TGCAGCGTTGGGGGGAGCGGAACGGGAAAGACCCAGTACTTC
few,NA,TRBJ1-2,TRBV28,CASSLWSGYGYTF,TGTGCCAGCAGTTTATGGTCGGGGTATGGCTACACCTTC
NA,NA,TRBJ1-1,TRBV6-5,CASSPYTNTEAFF,TGTGCCAGCAGCCCTTATACGAACACTGAAGCTTTCTTT
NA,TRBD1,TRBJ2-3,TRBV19,CASSLRDRGSDTQYF,TGTGCCAGTAGTCTAAGAGACAGGGGGTCAGATACGCAGTATTTT
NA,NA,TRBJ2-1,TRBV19,CASRTQRSSYNEQFF,TGTGCCAGTAGAACGCAGCGGTCCTCCTACAATGAGCAGTTCTTC
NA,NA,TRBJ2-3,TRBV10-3,CAIGGGTFDSTDTQYF,TGTGCCATCGGAGGGGGGACTTTCGACAGCACAGATACGCAGTATTTT
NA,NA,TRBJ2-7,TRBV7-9,CASSFRGLPRSYEQYF,TGTGCCAGCAGCTTTCGAGGACTACCGAGGTCCTACGAGCAGTACTTC
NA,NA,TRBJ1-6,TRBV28,CASSFRQGLPSPLHF,TGTGCCAGCAGTTTCCGGCAGGGGCTACCTTCACCCCTCCACTTT
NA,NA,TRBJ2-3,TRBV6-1,CASSEESRPGDTQYF,TGTGCCAGCAGTGAAGAATCCCGGCCCGGGGATACGCAGTATTTT
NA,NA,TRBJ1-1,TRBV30,CAWSRGVNTEAFF,TGTGCCTGGAGTCGAGGGGTGAACACTGAAGCTTTCTTT
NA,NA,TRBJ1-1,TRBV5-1,CASSWNPQGGTEAFF,TGCGCCAGCAGCTGGAACCCACAGGGAGGGACTGAAGCTTTCTTT
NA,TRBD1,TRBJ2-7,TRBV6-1,CASSDTDRAHEQYF,TGTGCCAGCAGTGATACCGACAGGGCCCACGAGCAGTACTTC
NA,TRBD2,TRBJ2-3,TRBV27,CASSGGLGDTDTQYF,TGTGCCAGCAGTGGAGGACTAGGGGACACAGATACGCAGTATTTT
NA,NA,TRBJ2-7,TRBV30,CAWALDARNEQYF,TGTGCCTGGGCTCTAGACGCCCGTAACGAGCAGTACTTC
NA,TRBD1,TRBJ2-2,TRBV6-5,CASRWTGDYTGELFF,TGTGCCAGCAGATGGACAGGGGATTACACCGGGGAGCTGTTTTTT
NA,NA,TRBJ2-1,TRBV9,CASSVAGTHNEQFF,TGTGCCAGCAGCGTAGCGGGCACCCACAATGAGCAGTTCTTC
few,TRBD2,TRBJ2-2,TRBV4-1,CASSQSEAGGRTGELFF,TGCGCCAGCAGCCAAAGTGAGGCGGGAGGGCGCACCGGGGAGCTGTTTTTT
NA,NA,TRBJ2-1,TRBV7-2,CASSFLSRRSYNEQFF,TGTGCCAGCAGCTTCCTTAGCCGCCGCTCCTACAATGAGCAGTTCTTC
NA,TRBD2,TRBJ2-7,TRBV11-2,CASSLVAGLDEQYF,TGTGCCAGCAGCTTAGTAGCGGGACTGGATGAGCAGTACTTC
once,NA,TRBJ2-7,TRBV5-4,CASSLENTYEQYF,TGTGCCAGCAGCTTGGAGAATACCTACGAGCAGTACTTC